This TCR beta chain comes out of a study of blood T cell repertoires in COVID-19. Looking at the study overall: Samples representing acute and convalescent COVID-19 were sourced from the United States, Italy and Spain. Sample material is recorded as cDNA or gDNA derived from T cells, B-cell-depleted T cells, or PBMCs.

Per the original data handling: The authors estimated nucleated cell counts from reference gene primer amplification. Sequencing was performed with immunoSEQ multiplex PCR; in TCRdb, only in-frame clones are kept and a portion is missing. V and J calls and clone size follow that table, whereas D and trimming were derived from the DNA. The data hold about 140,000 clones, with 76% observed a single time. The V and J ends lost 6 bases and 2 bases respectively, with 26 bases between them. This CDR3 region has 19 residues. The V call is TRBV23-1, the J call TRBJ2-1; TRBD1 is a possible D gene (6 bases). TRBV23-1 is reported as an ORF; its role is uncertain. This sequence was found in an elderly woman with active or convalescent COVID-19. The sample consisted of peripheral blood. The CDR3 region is CASSPSVGAPNGTYNEQFF. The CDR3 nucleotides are TGCGCCAGCAGCCCGAGCGTGGGGGCCCCCAATGGTACCTACAATGAGCAGTTCTTC.